This T cell receptor (beta chain) is drawn from a study of T-cell memory formation after mild COVID-19. TCRdb redid the calling of the 5' RACE reads with MiXCR, one entry per CDR3 protein. The sample includes hundreds of thousands of distinct CDR3 sequences, 15% to 20% of them seen just once. Sequenced material: PBMCs or a T cell subset sorted from them (not recorded which). This TCR derives from a man in his late teens or twenties who had mild COVID-19 (a few samples of this study predate the infection). Cell type and time point are not known.

CDR3 in amino acids: CASSLLRGNYGYTF. The CDR3 nucleotides are TGTGCCAGCAGTTTATTACGGGGGAACTATGGCTACACCTTC. The chain is built from TRBV12-3 or TRBV12-4 and TRBJ1-2; the D gene is possibly TRBD1 (5 bases). The length of the CDR3 is 14 residues. The germline V and J ends were trimmed by 2 bases and 2 bases, with 9 bases remaining between them.